Sequencing of this TCR beta chain was carried out in a study of CD8+ T cells in alopecia areata. Germline V gives CDR1 MNHNS, CDR2 SASEGT. V was pared by 7 bases and J by 7 bases, with 8 bases of the junction left unmatched. This CDR3 is built from 15 residues. Isolated RNA was reverse transcribed into cDNA used as the sequencing template. Sequenced by immunoSEQ multiplex PCR; TCRdb stores in-frame clones only, minus some. There are 150,000 or so clones in the sample; roughly 44% occur only once, and around 6.8% lies in the top ten. This clonotype was obtained from a human donor with alopecia areata. This chain connects TRBV6-1 to TRBJ2-3; 13 bases are a match to TRBD2. The source material was CD4+ T cells sorted from blood. This CDR3 reads CASTWTSGSDYTQYF. CDR3 in DNA: TGTGCCAGCACCTGGACTAGCGGGAGTGATTATACGCAGTATTTT.